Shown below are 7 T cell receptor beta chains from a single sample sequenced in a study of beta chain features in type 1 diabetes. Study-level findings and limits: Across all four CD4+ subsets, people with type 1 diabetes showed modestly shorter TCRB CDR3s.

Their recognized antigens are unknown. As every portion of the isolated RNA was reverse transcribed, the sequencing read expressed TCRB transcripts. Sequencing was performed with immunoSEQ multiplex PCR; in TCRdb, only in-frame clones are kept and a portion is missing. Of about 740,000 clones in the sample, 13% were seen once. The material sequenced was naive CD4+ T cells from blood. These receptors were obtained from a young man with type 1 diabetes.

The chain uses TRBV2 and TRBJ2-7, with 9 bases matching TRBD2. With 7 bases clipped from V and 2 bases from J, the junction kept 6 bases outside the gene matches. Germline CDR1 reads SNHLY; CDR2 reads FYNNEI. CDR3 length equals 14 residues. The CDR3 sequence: CASNLASGTYEQYF. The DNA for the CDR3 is TGTGCCAGCAATTTGGCTAGCGGGACCTACGAGCAGTACTTC.

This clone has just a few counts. The CDR3 sequence: CASSEVLRNYGYTF. The CDR3 DNA reads as TGTGCCAGCAGTGAGGTCCTAAGGAACTATGGCTACACCTTC. The chain is built from TRBV2 and TRBJ1-2, with unresolved D. Trimming cost V 3 bases and J 2 bases, with 10 bases left between them. The germline CDR1 and CDR2 sequences are SNHLY and FYNNEI. The CDR3 has 14 amino acids. Together with reference TRBV2 and TRBJ1-2, the CDR3 gives the full variable domain: EPEVTQTPSHQVTQMGQEVILRCVPISNHLYFYWYRQILGQKVEFLVSFYNNEISEKSEIFDDQFSVERPDGSNFTLKIRSTKLEDSAMYFCASSEVLRNYGYTFGSGTRLTVV.

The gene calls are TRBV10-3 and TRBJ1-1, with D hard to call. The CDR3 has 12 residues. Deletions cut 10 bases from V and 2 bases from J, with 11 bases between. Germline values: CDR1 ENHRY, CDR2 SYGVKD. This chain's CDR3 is CATQQLNTEAFF. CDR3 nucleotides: TGTGCCACCCAGCAACTTAACACTGAAGCTTTCTTT.

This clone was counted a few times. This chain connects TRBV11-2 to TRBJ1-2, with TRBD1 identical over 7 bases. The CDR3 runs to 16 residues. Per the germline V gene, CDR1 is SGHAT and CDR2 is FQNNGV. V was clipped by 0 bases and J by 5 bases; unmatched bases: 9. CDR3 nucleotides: TGTGCCAGCAGCTTAGACCCCGACAGGGTAGGGTATGGCTACACCTTC. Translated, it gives CASSLDPDRVGYGYTF.

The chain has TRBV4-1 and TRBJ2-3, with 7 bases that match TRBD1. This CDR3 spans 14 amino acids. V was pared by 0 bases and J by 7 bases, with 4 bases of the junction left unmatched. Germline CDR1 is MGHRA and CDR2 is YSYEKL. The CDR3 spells CASSQEATGHTQYF. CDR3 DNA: TGCGCCAGCAGCCAAGAAGCGACAGGGCATACGCAGTATTTT.

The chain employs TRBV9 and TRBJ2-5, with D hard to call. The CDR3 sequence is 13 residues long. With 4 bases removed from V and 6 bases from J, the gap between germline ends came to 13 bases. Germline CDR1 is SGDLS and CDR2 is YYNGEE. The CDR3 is CASSPPAEQTQYF. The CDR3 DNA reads TGTGCCAGCAGCCCCCCGGCGGAACAGACCCAGTACTTC.

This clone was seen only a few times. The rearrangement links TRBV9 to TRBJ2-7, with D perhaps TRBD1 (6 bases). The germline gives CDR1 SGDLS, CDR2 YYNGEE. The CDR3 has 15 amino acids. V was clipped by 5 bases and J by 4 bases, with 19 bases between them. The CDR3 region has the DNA TGTGCCAGCAGTCCTGGGACACCGGCAGGGTACGAGCAGTACTTC. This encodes CASSPGTPAGYEQYF. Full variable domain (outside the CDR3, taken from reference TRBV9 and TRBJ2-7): DSGVTQTPKHLITATGQRVTLRCSPRSGDLSVYWYQQSLDQGLQFLIQYYNGEERAKGNILERFSAQQFPDLHSELNLSSLELGDSALYFCASSPGTPAGYEQYFGPGTRLTVT.